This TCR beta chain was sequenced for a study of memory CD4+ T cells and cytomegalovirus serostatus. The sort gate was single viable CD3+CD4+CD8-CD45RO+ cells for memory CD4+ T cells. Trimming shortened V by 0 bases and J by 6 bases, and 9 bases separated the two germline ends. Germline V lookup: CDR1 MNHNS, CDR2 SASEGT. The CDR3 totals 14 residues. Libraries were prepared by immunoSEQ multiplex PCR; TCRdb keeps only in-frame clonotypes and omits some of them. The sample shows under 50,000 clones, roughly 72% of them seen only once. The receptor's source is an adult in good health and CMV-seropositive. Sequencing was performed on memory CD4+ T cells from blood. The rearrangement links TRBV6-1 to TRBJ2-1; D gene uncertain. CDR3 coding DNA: TGTGCCAGCAGTGAAGCCTCGTCCACCAATGAGCAGTTCTTC. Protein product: CASSEASSTNEQFF.